The 30 T cell receptor beta chains in this list originate from one sample, sequenced in a study of beta chain features in type 1 diabetes. The whole isolated RNA underwent reverse transcription, so sequencing captured expressed TCRB transcripts. Measured with immunoSEQ multiplex PCR; TCRdb has only the in-frame clones, and not every one. The sample includes 450,000 or so clones, about an eighth seen only once; the top ten take 0.045% to 0.05%. Sample: naive CD4+ T cells from blood. These TCRs come from a woman aged 18-29 years in good health.

This clone was seen a few times. The chain carries TRBV14 and TRBJ1-2; 9 bases are shared with TRBD1. CDR3 length: 13 residues. The germline V gene has CDR1 SGHDN and CDR2 FVKESK. The V gene end was trimmed by 5 bases and the J gene end by 4 bases; junction bases not matched to a gene: 2. The DNA of the CDR3 is TGTGCCAGCAGCACGGACAGGGGCTATGGCTACACCTTC. As protein: CASSTDRGYGYTF.

V usage is TRBV7-2 and J usage is TRBJ2-1; 8 nucleotides match TRBD1. CDR3 length: 16 residues. The V segment lost 2 bases and the J segment 1 base; nucleotides outside the gene matches: 4. From germline, CDR1 is SGHTA and CDR2 FQGNSA. In DNA form, the CDR3 reads TGTGCCAGCAGCTTATACCAGGGGGCGTCCTACAATGAGCAGTTCTTC. Its protein is CASSLYQGASYNEQFF.

Written as DNA, the CDR3 is TGTGCCAGCAGCTTGACAGCTACTAATGAAAAACTGTTTTTT. This translates into CASSLTATNEKLFF. This sequence joins TRBV5-4 and TRBJ1-4, with no clear D. The V gene lost 1 base and the J gene lost 2 bases, with 6 bases spanning the gap. Germline CDR1 SGHNT, CDR2 YYREEE (reference sequence). The CDR3 is made up of 14 amino acids.

The chain joins TRBV5-1 to TRBJ2-1; D is ambiguous. In germline, CDR1 is SGHRS, CDR2 YFSETQ. Trimming shortened V by 7 bases and J by 10 bases, and 18 bases separated the two germline ends. This CDR3 has 13 residues. CDR3 region: CASAQTLGGEQFF. CDR3 nucleotide sequence: TGCGCCAGCGCCCAGACCTTGGGTGGGGAGCAGTTCTTC. The variable domain in full, with the rest retrieved from reference TRBV5-1 and TRBJ2-1, is KAGVTQTPRYLIKTRGQQVTLSCSPISGHRSVSWYQQTPGQGLQFLFEYFSETQRNKGNFPGRFSGRQFSNSRSEMNVSTLELGDSALYLCASAQTLGGEQFFGPGTRLTVL.

This clone appeared a few times. The chain is built from TRBV4-1 and TRBJ2-5; D unclear. This CDR3 has 15 residues. Germline CDR1 is MGHRA and CDR2 is YSYEKL. Trimming left V 4 bases short and J 5 bases short, with 17 bases between. Here the CDR3 DNA reads TGCGCCAGCAGCCCGCGTCTAGGGTATGGGGAGACCCAGTACTTC. This codes for CASSPRLGYGETQYF.

There are a few counts of this clone. The V and J genes are TRBV19 and TRBJ1-1; 7 positions match TRBD1. The V segment lost 3 bases and the J segment 11 bases; nucleotides outside the gene matches: 9. The germline CDR1 and CDR2 sequences are LNHDA and SQIVND (reference sequence). The CDR3 loop spans 13 amino acids. The CDR3 here is CASSITDRVWAFF. The CDR3 DNA follows: TGTGCCAGTAGTATCACTGACAGGGTGTGGGCTTTCTTT.

This clone was detected only a few times. The CDR3 spells CASSLTSGTYQETQYF. CDR3 DNA: TGTGCCAGCAGCTTAACTAGCGGGACGTACCAAGAGACCCAGTACTTC. The chain recombines TRBV7-2 with TRBJ2-5; 10 positions agree with TRBD2. The ends lost 2 bases at V and 0 bases at J; junction bases unmatched: 3. Germline-derived CDR1 and CDR2 are SGHTA and FQGNSA. This CDR3 region has 16 residues.

The chain is built from TRBV7-6 and TRBJ2-3, with 10 bases identical to TRBD2. The CDR3 spans 19 residues. The J segment lost 5 bases and the V segment lost 6 bases, leaving 20 bases of the junction unmatched. Looked up from germline, CDR1 is SGHVS and CDR2 is FNYEAQ. The CDR3: CASSPWELAGEEEKDTQYF. CDR3 coding DNA: TGTGCCAGCAGTCCGTGGGAGCTAGCGGGAGAAGAAGAGAAAGATACGCAGTATTTT.

As regards this clone: Within the sample, other DNA sequences also encode this same CDR3. The V gene is TRBV9, the J gene TRBJ2-3, with 7 nucleotides matching TRBD2. Germline V CDR1 and CDR2: SGDLS, YYNGEE. V lost 4 bases to trimming and J lost 2 bases; unmatched junction nucleotides: 7. The CDR3 spans 15 residues. The CDR3: CASSPREGLTDTQYF. The CDR3, as DNA: TGTGCCAGCAGCCCCAGGGAGGGGCTCACAGATACGCAGTATTTT.

The chain has TRBV18 and TRBJ2-5; 8 positions match TRBD1. This CDR3 region has 14 residues. CDR1 is KGHSH and CDR2 is LQKENI in the germline V gene. The junction had 5 bases not matched to a gene; V was cut back by 4 bases and J by 4 bases. CDR3 region: CASSLGQGAETQYF. The CDR3 DNA sequence: TGTGCCAGCTCACTAGGACAGGGAGCAGAGACCCAGTACTTC.

This clone has only a few counts. Written as DNA, the CDR3 is TGTGCCAGCAGCGCGCGGGGGGGCGGCACAGATACGCAGTATTTT. This gives the protein CASSARGGGTDTQYF. The chain links TRBV9 to TRBJ2-3, with 9 bases matching TRBD2. In germline, CDR1 is SGDLS, CDR2 YYNGEE. The CDR3 consists of 15 residues. V gave up 3 bases and J gave up 1 base; unmatched junction bases: 3.

This sequence joins TRBV29-1 and TRBJ1-3, with D possibly matching TRBD1 (5 bases). The germline CDR1 and CDR2 sequences are SQVTM and ANQGSEA. V was pared by 6 bases and J by 1 base, with 13 bases between. This CDR3 is built from 14 residues. DNA of the CDR3: TGCAGCGTGCTCGAGGGGCTTTCTGGAAACACCATATATTTT. It codes for CSVLEGLSGNTIYF.

The chain recombines TRBV6-5 with TRBJ2-3, with D perhaps TRBD1 or TRBD2 (5 bases each). Germline CDR1 is MNHEY and CDR2 is SVGAGI. The CDR3 spans 14 residues. Trimming left V 6 bases short and J 5 bases short, with 15 bases between. The chain's CDR3 is CASSDGALKDTQYF. Here the CDR3 DNA reads TGTGCCAGCAGCGACGGGGCTCTTAAAGATACGCAGTATTTT.

This clone turned up a few times. At one end the junction does not follow the germline gene, possibly because of a read error. The chain is built from TRBV7-3 and TRBJ2-3; D perhaps matches TRBD1 (6 bases). The CDR3 length is 14 residues. CDR1 SGHTA and CDR2 FQGTGA come from the germline V gene. This CDR3 is CASSQGFGDNYKNF. The CDR3 coding sequence is TGTGCCAGCAGCCAGGGGTTTGGGGACAACTACAAAAATTTT.

This clone has a single count. V is TRBV7-9 and J is TRBJ2-5; a weak D match, TRBD2 (6 bases). This CDR3 contains 14 residues. V was pared by 0 bases and J by 9 bases, with 14 bases between. Germline CDR1 and CDR2: SEHNR and FQNEAQ (reference sequence). CDR3 bases: TGTGCCAGCAGCTTAGCGTCGCCCACGGGGGCCCAGTACTTC. Amino acid sequence: CASSLASPTGAQYF.

This chain uses TRBV29-1 with TRBJ2-7, with no clear D. V dropped 6 bases and J dropped 2 bases, with 14 bases sitting between them. The CDR3 has 13 residues. Per germline, CDR1 SQVTM and CDR2 ANQGSEA. This chain's CDR3 is CSVLAKNAYEQYF. CDR3 DNA: TGCAGCGTCCTGGCGAAAAACGCCTACGAGCAGTACTTC.

The chain employs TRBV9 and TRBJ2-2; the D is unclear. The ends were cut back, 4 bases at V and 8 bases at J, with 9 bases in the middle. The V gene's germline CDR1 is SGDLS and CDR2 YYNGEE. CDR3 size: 12 residues. The DNA of the CDR3 is TGTGCCAGCAGCATCCGACGGGGGGAGCTGTTTTTT. As protein: CASSIRRGELFF.

This clone has just a few counts. For the CDR3, the DNA is TGTGCCAGCAGCTCAGGACTAGCGGGAGCGTGGGAGACCCAGTACTTC. Translated, it gives CASSSGLAGAWETQYF. The V and J genes are TRBV7-3 and TRBJ2-5; 13 bases are shared with TRBD2. Germline CDR1 is SGHTA and CDR2 is FQGTGA. CDR3 length: 16 amino acids. The ends lost 4 bases at V and 5 bases at J; junction bases unmatched: 7. The full variable domain, in which reference TRBV7-3 and TRBJ2-5 provide the parts outside the CDR3, is GAGVSQTPSNKVTEKGKYVELRCDPISGHTALYWYRQSLGQGPEFLIYFQGTGAADDSGLPNDRFFAVRPEGSVSTLKIQRTERGDSAVYLCASSSGLAGAWETQYFGPGTRLLVL.

This clone has only a few counts. The V and J genes are TRBV6-6 and TRBJ2-1, with 12 bases fitting TRBD2. The CDR3 runs 16 residues. The V and J ends lost 6 bases and 7 bases, in that order; junction bases with no gene match: 10. Per the germline V gene, CDR1 is MNHNY and CDR2 is SVGAGI (reference sequence). CDR3 in amino acids: CASSFTSGRSRNEQFF. The CDR3, as DNA: TGTGCCAGCAGCTTCACTAGCGGGAGGAGTCGGAATGAGCAGTTCTTC.

This clone has just a few counts. The chain combines TRBV7-2 with TRBJ2-2; 7 bases align to TRBD2. Germline CDR1 reads SGHTA; CDR2 reads FQGNSA. The CDR3 runs 17 residues. V lost 6 bases to trimming and J lost 2 bases; unmatched junction nucleotides: 12. CDR3 DNA: TGTGCCAGCAGACCAAGATCTAGCGGCCCTAACACCGGGGAGCTGTTTTTT. This codes for CASRPRSSGPNTGELFF.

The CDR3 nucleotides are TGTGCCAGCAGCCGACGACAGGGGGTCGGCACAGATACGCAGTATTTT. This gives the protein CASSRRQGVGTDTQYF. The V call is TRBV14, the J call TRBJ2-3; 9 bases are a match to TRBD1. The CDR3 is 16 residues long. In germline, CDR1 is SGHDN, CDR2 FVKESK. Losses at the gene ends were 4 bases for V and 1 base for J; bases not matched to a gene: 6.

The V gene is TRBV27, the J gene TRBJ2-4, with a tentative D call TRBD1 (6 bases). The CDR3 spans 13 residues. V was cut by 6 bases and J by 6 bases, with 12 bases left in between. Germline CDR1 MNHEY, CDR2 SMNVEV (reference sequence). CDR3 sequence (DNA): TGTGCCAGCAGCCAGGGGACCTTAAACATTCAGTACTTC. Translation gives CASSQGTLNIQYF.

This clone was detected a few times. The chain is built from TRBV5-1 and TRBJ2-2; TRBD2 matches at 9 bases. The CDR3 runs to 16 residues. The ends lost 2 bases at V and 2 bases at J; junction bases unmatched: 4. Germline V gene data show CDR1 as SGHRS and CDR2 as YFSETQ. The CDR3 region has the DNA TGCGCCAGCAGCTTAAGGACTAGCGTTAACACCGGGGAGCTGTTTTTT. It is translated as CASSLRTSVNTGELFF.

This clone was counted a few times. The V call is TRBV5-4, the J call TRBJ2-3, with 12 bases matching TRBD2. CDR3 length equals 17 residues. CDR1 is SGHNT and CDR2 is YYREEE in the germline V gene (reference sequence). With V trimmed by 5 bases and J by 5 bases, 12 bases remained unmatched. In DNA form, the CDR3 reads TGTGCCAGCAGAAAGGAGGCTAGCGGGGGGGCCGGAGATACGCAGTATTTT. This encodes CASRKEASGGAGDTQYF.

A few counts support this clone. The chain couples TRBV12-5 to TRBJ2-1; 8 bases agree with TRBD1. The germline V gene has CDR1 LGHNT and CDR2 FRNRAP. The trim removed 2 bases at V and 8 bases at J, leaving 5 bases unmatched. This CDR3 has 14 amino acids. CDR3 bases: TGTGCTAGTGGTTTGAACTCGGGACAGGATGAGCAGTTCTTC. As protein: CASGLNSGQDEQFF.

This clone showed up just a few times. This sequence joins TRBV14 and TRBJ2-5; D possibly uses TRBD1 or TRBD2 (6 bases each). The germline V gene has CDR1 SGHDN and CDR2 FVKESK. This CDR3 comprises 16 residues. V lost 0 bases to trimming and J lost 2 bases, with 13 bases between them. Here the CDR3 reads CASSQDRGTSQETQYF. In DNA form, the CDR3 reads TGTGCCAGCAGCCAAGATCGGGGGACATCTCAAGAGACCCAGTACTTC.

The chain recombines TRBV4-3 with TRBJ2-5; TRBD2 might be the D (6 bases). V was cut by 0 bases and J by 5 bases, with 22 bases left in between. The CDR3 totals 18 residues. Germline lookup yields CDR1 LGHNA and CDR2 YSLEER. CDR3 DNA sequence: TGCGCCAGCAGCCAAGATATCCGGAGGGGACTTCGATCGGAGACCCAGTACTTC. Translated: CASSQDIRRGLRSETQYF.

Written as DNA, the CDR3 is TGTGCCTGGAATGGAAGAGGGGGTAATGAAAAACTGTTTTTT. Translating it yields CAWNGRGGNEKLFF. The V and J genes are TRBV30 and TRBJ1-4; tentative D call: TRBD1 (6 bases). The germline gives CDR1 GTSNPN, CDR2 SVGIG (reference sequence). The CDR3 length is 14 residues. Trimming stripped 4 bases from V and 4 bases from J, with 13 bases between. The variable domain in full, with the rest retrieved from reference TRBV30 and TRBJ1-4, is SQTIHQWPATLVQPVGSPLSLECTVEGTSNPNLYWYRQAAGRGLQLLFYSVGIGQISSEVPQNLSASRPQDRQFILSSKKLLLSDSGFYLCAWNGRGGNEKLFFGSGTQLSVL.

This clone came up a few times. The chain links TRBV19 to TRBJ2-1; TRBD1 agrees at 7 bases. Germline lookup yields CDR1 LNHDA and CDR2 SQIVND (reference sequence). The V and J ends lost 6 bases and 0 bases, in that order; junction bases with no gene match: 11. CDR3 length equals 17 residues. The CDR3 DNA follows: TGTGCCAGTAGCTCGCTCCGACAGGGTAGCTCCTACAATGAGCAGTTCTTC. This translates into CASSSLRQGSSYNEQFF. The full variable domain, its missing parts supplied by reference TRBV19 and TRBJ2-1, is DGGITQSPKYLFRKEGQNVTLSCEQNLNHDAMYWYRQDPGQGLRLIYYSQIVNDFQKGDIAEGYSVSREKKESFPLTVTSAQKNPTAFYLCASSSLRQGSSYNEQFFGPGTRLTVL.

This clone was counted only a few times. The chain is built from TRBV4-3 and TRBJ2-6; 7 nucleotides align to TRBD1. CDR1 and CDR2 (germline): LGHNA, YSLEER. The CDR3 contains 16 residues. V lost 2 bases, J lost 0 bases, and 1 base stayed unmatched. CDR3 protein: CASSQRQGSGANVLTF. DNA of the CDR3: TGCGCCAGCAGCCAAAGACAGGGCTCTGGGGCCAACGTCCTGACTTTC.